The 23 T cell receptor beta chains below were found in one sample sequenced in a study of identical twins. TCRdb re-derived calls from the 5' RACE reads in MiXCR, one entry per CDR3 protein. The profile shows hundreds of thousands of distinct CDR3 sequences, around 12% of them singletons. These records were also assigned to another study, of yellow fever vaccine responses in identical twins.

Sequenced material: CD8+ T cells sorted from blood. These receptors were obtained from a woman younger than 30 in good health.

The sample holds a few counts of this clonotype. CDR3 region: CASSLEGQGLAYEQYF. The CDR3 region has the DNA TGTGCCAGCAGTTTAGAGGGACAGGGGCTGGCGTACGAGCAGTACTTC. The rearrangement links TRBV12-3 or TRBV12-4 to TRBJ2-7; 10 bases are shared with TRBD1. This CDR3 contains 16 residues. With V trimmed by 1 base and J by 4 bases, 7 bases remained unmatched.

The CDR3 DNA is TGCGCCAGCAGCCAAGATGAGGCGGGCTCCTACAATGAGCAGTTCTTC. Its protein product is CASSQDEAGSYNEQFF. The V call is TRBV4-1, the J call TRBJ2-1; tentatively, D is TRBD2 (5 bases). Germline CDR1 and CDR2: MGHRA and YSYEKL. The CDR3 is 16 amino acids. Trimming pared 0 bases from V and 0 bases from J, leaving 9 bases between.

Turning to this clonotype: Relative to the germline gene, one junction end is altered; a read error may explain this. The V call is TRBV15, the J call TRBJ1-6; TRBD1 matches 8 bases. Per germline, CDR1 LNHNV and CDR2 YYDKDF (reference sequence). The CDR3 covers 16 residues. The CDR3 coding sequence is TGTGCCACCAGCGGAGACAGGGGCTCCTATAATTCACCCCTCCACTTT. The encoded protein is CATSGDRGSYNSPLHF.

This clonotype was seen many times. The chain recombines TRBV2 with TRBJ2-3; D gene ambiguous. From germline, CDR1 is SNHLY and CDR2 FYNNEI. V was pared by 3 bases and J by 4 bases, with 8 bases between. CDR3 length: 13 residues. The CDR3 reads CASSEGSADTQYF. Written as DNA, the CDR3 is TGTGCCAGCAGTGAGGGCTCCGCAGATACGCAGTATTTT. The full variable domain, in which reference TRBV2 and TRBJ2-3 provide the parts outside the CDR3, is EPEVTQTPSHQVTQMGQEVILRCVPISNHLYFYWYRQILGQKVEFLVSFYNNEISEKSEIFDDQFSVERPDGSNFTLKIRSTKLEDSAMYFCASSEGSADTQYFGPGTRLTVL.

The V gene is TRBV15, the J gene TRBJ2-2; unclear D gene. The V and J ends lost 4 bases and 4 bases respectively, with 4 bases between them. CDR1 and CDR2 (germline): LNHNV, YYDKDF (reference sequence). The CDR3 has 12 amino acids. This chain's CDR3 is CATSKGTGELFF. For the CDR3, the DNA is TGTGCCACCAGCAAGGGCACCGGGGAGCTGTTTTTT.

Concerning this clonotype: Being one base from a much bigger clone, this may be a read error. The chain carries TRBV28 and TRBJ2-1; 9 positions match TRBD1. Germline assignment: CDR1 MDHEN and CDR2 SYDVKM. The CDR3 has 15 amino acids. The DNA of the CDR3 is TGTTCCAGCAGTTGGGGGACAGGGAAATACAATGAGCAGTTCTTC. Its translation: CSSSWGTGKYNEQFF.

The rearrangement joins TRBV9 to TRBJ2-1, with no clear D. From germline, CDR1 is SGDLS and CDR2 YYNGEE. The V end was cut by 4 bases, the J end by 3 bases, with 17 bases between. The CDR3 totals 16 residues. CDR3 DNA: TGTGCCAGCAGCCCAGATGGGCTGACTTTCTACAATGAGCAGTTCTTC. Residues: CASSPDGLTFYNEQFF.

This clonotype was recorded a few times. The rearrangement joins TRBV15 to TRBJ1-3; TRBD1 matches 8 bases. There are 15 residues in the CDR3. V lost 8 bases, J lost 3 bases, and 9 bases stayed unmatched. Germline assignment: CDR1 LNHNV and CDR2 YYDKDF (reference sequence). CDR3 protein: CATAVDRGFGNTIYF. The DNA of the CDR3 is TGTGCCACCGCCGTCGACAGGGGATTTGGAAACACCATATATTTT.

The V call is TRBV12-3 or TRBV12-4, the J call TRBJ2-1, with D possibly TRBD2 on 6 matching bases. This CDR3 region has 15 residues. V gave up 3 bases and J gave up 8 bases, with 17 bases separating them. The CDR3 DNA is TGTGCCAGCAGTTTTGGCCTAGCGATTGGCGATGAGCAGTTCTTC. This sequence encodes CASSFGLAIGDEQFF.

The table lists this clonotype with many counts. V usage is TRBV3-1 and J usage is TRBJ2-7; D remains unclear. V lost 1 base and J lost 2, with 9 bases in between. Germline V lookup: CDR1 LGHDT, CDR2 YNNKEL (reference sequence). CDR3 length: 14 amino acids. CDR3 residues: CASSQGWPPYEQYV. CDR3 coding DNA: TGTGCCAGCAGCCAAGGGTGGCCACCCTACGAGCAGTACGTC.

The V and J genes are TRBV7-8 and TRBJ1-2; no clear D. Looked up from germline, CDR1 is SGHVS and CDR2 is FQNEAQ. Trimming shortened V by 4 bases and J by 7 bases, and 7 bases separated the two germline ends. The CDR3 runs 11 residues. The CDR3 nucleotides read TGTGCCAGCAGCTCGGGTGCTGGCTACACCTTC. This sequence encodes CASSSGAGYTF.

This chain joins TRBV2 and TRBJ1-2; 8 bases are a match to TRBD1. The CDR3 runs 14 residues. The V segment lost 7 bases and the J segment 4 bases; nucleotides outside the gene matches: 8. Germline-derived CDR1 and CDR2 are SNHLY and FYNNEI. CDR3 nucleotides: TGTGCCAGCATGGCCACAGGGGGTGTCTATGGCTACACCTTC. This translates into CASMATGGVYGYTF.

This clonotype was detected ten times or more. This chain connects TRBV12-3 or TRBV12-4 to TRBJ2-5, with unresolved D. V was trimmed by 6 bases and J by 0 bases, leaving 5 bases between them. This CDR3 has 12 residues. Here the CDR3 reads CASRPNQETQYF. DNA of the CDR3: TGTGCCAGCAGACCAAACCAAGAGACCCAGTACTTC.

This chain links TRBV7-9 with TRBJ2-7; D perhaps matches TRBD1 (6 bases). Looked up from germline, CDR1 is SEHNR and CDR2 is FQNEAQ (reference sequence). The V and J ends lost 5 bases and 0 bases respectively, with 17 bases between them. CDR3 length: 16 residues. In DNA form, the CDR3 reads TGTGCCAGCAGCGCCAGCAGGGGCTTGAGCTCCTACGAGCAGTACTTC. Translating gives CASSASRGLSSYEQYF. Looking up the rest from reference TRBV7-9 and TRBJ2-7 gives the full variable domain: DTGVSQNPRHKITKRGQNVTFRCDPISEHNRLYWYRQTLGQGPEFLTYFQNEAQLEKSRLLSDRFSAERPKGSFSTLEIQRTEQGDSAMYLCASSASRGLSSYEQYFGPGTRLTVT.

This rearrangement joins TRBV4-1 to TRBJ2-7, with 12 bases identical to TRBD1. The CDR3 has 15 amino acids. The trim removed 3 bases at V and 6 bases at J, leaving 6 bases unmatched. Per germline, CDR1 MGHRA and CDR2 YSYEKL. CDR3 sequence (DNA): TGCGCCAGCAGCCAGTCCGGGACAGGGGGCGGCGAGCAGTACGTC. It encodes CASSQSGTGGGEQYV.

This clonotype has ten or more counts. The V gene is TRBV10-3, the J gene TRBJ2-7; 7 nucleotides line up with TRBD1. Germline V CDR1 and CDR2: ENHRY, SYGVKD. The trim removed 6 bases at V and 3 bases at J, leaving 8 bases unmatched. The CDR3 length is 14 residues. This chain's CDR3 is CAISEDRVSYEQYF. The CDR3 DNA follows: TGTGCCATCAGCGAAGACAGGGTGAGCTACGAGCAGTACTTC.

The V call is TRBV9, the J call TRBJ1-1; no clear D. The CDR3 runs 16 residues. V was pared by 4 bases and J by 0 bases, with 16 bases between. CDR1 and CDR2 (germline): SGDLS, YYNGEE. In nucleotides, the CDR3 is TGTGCCAGCAGCCCCGGGATCCAGTCCATGAACACTGAAGCTTTCTTT. Translation gives CASSPGIQSMNTEAFF.

This clonotype was counted between two and nine times. This sequence joins TRBV10-3 and TRBJ2-7, with D hard to call. The ends were cut back, 0 bases at V and 6 bases at J, with 3 bases in the middle. The germline V gene has CDR1 ENHRY and CDR2 SYGVKD. This CDR3 region has 11 residues. The CDR3 is CAISESSEQYF. Here the CDR3 DNA reads TGTGCCATCAGTGAGTCTAGCGAGCAGTACTTC.

This clonotype was counted between two and nine times. The CDR3 here is CASSDPPGELFF. DNA for the CDR3: TGCGCCAGCAGTGATCCCCCCGGGGAGCTGTTTTTT. V and J are TRBV10-1 and TRBJ2-2; D not certain. CDR1 is WNHNN, CDR2 SYGVQD, per germline (reference sequence). V was shortened by 3 bases and J by 6 bases, with 5 bases between the two germline ends. The length of the CDR3 is 12 residues.

The gene calls are TRBV4-1 and TRBJ2-1, with TRBD1 matching over 7 bases. The CDR3 totals 16 residues. V lost 1 base to trimming and J lost 4 bases; unmatched junction nucleotides: 7. CDR1 and CDR2 (germline): MGHRA, YSYEKL. CDR3 region: CASSQVRGRPYNEQFF. CDR3 coding DNA: TGCGCCAGCAGCCAAGTTAGGGGGCGGCCTTACAATGAGCAGTTCTTC.

This clonotype came up a few times. The chain employs TRBV10-2 and TRBJ2-5; D unclear. CDR3 length: 16 residues. Per germline, CDR1 WSHSY and CDR2 SAAADI. The V end lost 4 bases, the J end lost 2 bases, and 17 bases lay between the germline ends. The CDR3 coding sequence is TGCGCCAGCAGTGGTGTGAAAGAAACCCTGCAAGAGACCCAGTACTTC. It encodes CASSGVKETLQETQYF.

This clonotype was picked up a small number of times. The chain joins TRBV25-1 to TRBJ2-2; D gene uncertain. Between the trimmed V and J ends, which lost 3 bases and 5 bases, there was a span of 1 base. Germline CDR1 reads MGHDK; CDR2 reads SYGVNS. CDR3 size: 11 residues. CDR3: CASSETGELFF. CDR3 coding DNA: TGTGCCAGCAGTGAGACCGGGGAGCTGTTTTTT.

This clonotype was seen at least ten times. The gene calls are TRBV7-9 and TRBJ1-2; D is ambiguous. V lost 7 bases and J 2 bases, leaving 17 bases between the germline ends. The germline V gene has CDR1 SEHNR and CDR2 FQNEAQ (reference sequence). The CDR3 is made up of 15 amino acids. The CDR3 DNA follows: TGTGCCAGCAAGACCGAATCAGCAGCCAACTATGGCTACACCTTC. The encoded protein is CASKTESAANYGYTF.